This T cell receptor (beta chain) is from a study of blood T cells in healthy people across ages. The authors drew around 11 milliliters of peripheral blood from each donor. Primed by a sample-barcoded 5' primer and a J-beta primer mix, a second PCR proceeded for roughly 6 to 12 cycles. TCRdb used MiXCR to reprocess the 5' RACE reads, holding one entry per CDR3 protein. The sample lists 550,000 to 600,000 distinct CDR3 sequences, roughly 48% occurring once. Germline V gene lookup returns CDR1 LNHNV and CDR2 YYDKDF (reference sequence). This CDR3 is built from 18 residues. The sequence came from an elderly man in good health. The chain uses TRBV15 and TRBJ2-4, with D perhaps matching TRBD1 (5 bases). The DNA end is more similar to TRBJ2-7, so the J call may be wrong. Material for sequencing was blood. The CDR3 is CATSRTLQGSAALYEQYF. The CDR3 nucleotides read TGTGCCACCAGCAGGACCCTGCAGGGATCGGCGGCCCTCTACGAGCAGTACTTC.